Listed below are T cell receptor beta chains from one sample, sequenced in a study of blood T cell repertoires in COVID-19. TCRdb's copy holds only in-frame clones and misses some; the assay was immunoSEQ multiplex PCR. The sample has about 150,000 clones, over 65% seen once; the top ten hold approximately 15%. The sequenced material came from peripheral blood. The origin of the receptors is a man aged 50 to 60 with acute or convalescent COVID-19. Both conserved end residues are part of each CDR3. The order of the fields is D gene, V gene, clone size, J gene, CDR3 DNA, CDR3 protein. D genes are given only for firm matches. Only some rows state a clone size, as once, few, many or a class for expanded clones.

D gene: TRBD1
V gene: TRBV4-1
clone size: NA
J gene: TRBJ2-5
CDR3 DNA: TGCGCCAGCAGCCAAGGCAGGGGGCAGAGCCAAGAGACCCAGTACTTC
CDR3 protein: CASSQGRGQSQETQYF

D gene: TRBD1
V gene: TRBV25-1
clone size: few
J gene: TRBJ1-2
CDR3 DNA: TGTGCCAGTTCTATCGCCGGGACAGGAAACTATGGCTACACCTTC
CDR3 protein: CASSIAGTGNYGYTF

D gene: NA
V gene: TRBV24-1
clone size: NA
J gene: TRBJ2-1
CDR3 DNA: TGTGCCACCAGTGATTTTGCAGACAATGAGCAGTTCTTC
CDR3 protein: CATSDFADNEQFF

D gene: NA
V gene: TRBV18
clone size: NA
J gene: TRBJ2-5
CDR3 DNA: TGTGCCAGCTCACCCTATACGCACAGCCAAGAGACCCAGTACTTC
CDR3 protein: CASSPYTHSQETQYF

D gene: NA
V gene: TRBV27
clone size: NA
J gene: TRBJ1-5
CDR3 DNA: TGTGCCAGCAGACTGAATCAGGATAGCAATCAGCCCCAGCATTTT
CDR3 protein: CASRLNQDSNQPQHF

D gene: TRBD2
V gene: TRBV5-1
clone size: NA
J gene: TRBJ2-2
CDR3 DNA: TGCGCCAGCAGCTTTGCGGGGGGCTCGAACACCGGGGAGCTGTTTTTT
CDR3 protein: CASSFAGGSNTGELFF

D gene: TRBD1
V gene: TRBV13
clone size: NA
J gene: TRBJ2-1
CDR3 DNA: TGTGCCAGCAGCCGGGACAGATACTACAATGAGCAGTTCTTC
CDR3 protein: CASSRDRYYNEQFF

D gene: NA
V gene: TRBV19
clone size: NA
J gene: TRBJ1-2
CDR3 DNA: TGTGCCAGTAGTCCGAAGGGAGATAATGGCTACACCTTC
CDR3 protein: CASSPKGDNGYTF

D gene: NA
V gene: TRBV9
clone size: NA
J gene: TRBJ1-5
CDR3 DNA: TGTGCCAGCAGCCCCGGCGGGGCGCAGAGCAATCAGCCCCAGCATTTT
CDR3 protein: CASSPGGAQSNQPQHF

D gene: NA
V gene: TRBV4-2
clone size: many
J gene: TRBJ1-2
CDR3 DNA: TGTGCCAGCAGCCAAGAGGGGGGGCAGTTGGGCTACACCTTC
CDR3 protein: CASSQEGGQLGYTF

D gene: NA
V gene: TRBV5-1
clone size: NA
J gene: TRBJ1-2
CDR3 DNA: TGCGCCAGCAGCTTGGGAGCTGGTGAGGGCTACACCTTC
CDR3 protein: CASSLGAGEGYTF

D gene: NA
V gene: TRBV10-2
clone size: few
J gene: TRBJ2-1
CDR3 DNA: TGCGCCAGCAGTGAGTCTGGGGCGGTGCAGTTCTTC
CDR3 protein: CASSESGAVQFF

D gene: TRBD2
V gene: TRBV9
clone size: few
J gene: TRBJ2-1
CDR3 DNA: TGTGCCAGCAGCGTCGTAGGTTCAGCGGGGGGTAGAAATGAGCAGTTCTTC
CDR3 protein: CASSVVGSAGGRNEQFF

D gene: NA
V gene: TRBV30
clone size: once
J gene: TRBJ1-4
CDR3 DNA: TGTGCCTGGACAGGCGGGGGGGTTAATGAAAAACTGTTTTTT
CDR3 protein: CAWTGGGVNEKLFF

D gene: NA
V gene: TRBV24-1
clone size: NA
J gene: TRBJ2-3
CDR3 DNA: TGTGCCACCGAGGGAGGACTGTCGACAGATACGCAGTATTTT
CDR3 protein: CATEGGLSTDTQYF

D gene: TRBD1
V gene: TRBV28
clone size: NA
J gene: TRBJ1-2
CDR3 DNA: TGTGCCAGCAGTTTGGGGACAGGGTTGTATGGCTACACCTTC
CDR3 protein: CASSLGTGLYGYTF

D gene: NA
V gene: TRBV14
clone size: NA
J gene: TRBJ1-2
CDR3 DNA: TGTGCCAGCAGCCCCTCAGGGGTTACTGGCTACACCTTC
CDR3 protein: CASSPSGVTGYTF

D gene: NA
V gene: TRBV30
clone size: many
J gene: TRBJ1-2
CDR3 DNA: TGTGCCTGGAGTGGCAGATTCTATGGCTACACCTTC
CDR3 protein: CAWSGRFYGYTF

D gene: TRBD1
V gene: TRBV5-4
clone size: NA
J gene: TRBJ2-7
CDR3 DNA: TGTGCCAGCAGCTTCGACAGGGTCGGCGAGCAGTACTTC
CDR3 protein: CASSFDRVGEQYF

D gene: NA
V gene: TRBV27
clone size: few
J gene: TRBJ1-1
CDR3 DNA: TGTGCCAGCAGTCTAGCGCACAGAACTGAAGCTTTCTTT
CDR3 protein: CASSLAHRTEAFF

D gene: TRBD1
V gene: TRBV25-1
clone size: NA
J gene: TRBJ1-6
CDR3 DNA: TGTGCCAGCAGAAACAGGGGGGAGGGAAATTCACCCCTCCACTTT
CDR3 protein: CASRNRGEGNSPLHF

D gene: NA
V gene: TRBV11-3
clone size: NA
J gene: TRBJ2-1
CDR3 DNA: TGTGCCAGCAGCAGGGGACTCAACAATGAGCAGTTCTTC
CDR3 protein: CASSRGLNNEQFF

D gene: TRBD2
V gene: TRBV30
clone size: NA
J gene: TRBJ2-3
CDR3 DNA: TGTGCCTGGAACCGGGGACTAGCGGGGGGCACAGATACGCAGTATTTT
CDR3 protein: CAWNRGLAGGTDTQYF

D gene: NA
V gene: TRBV30
clone size: NA
J gene: TRBJ1-3
CDR3 DNA: TGTGCCTGGAGAGCGACAGCTGGAAACACCATATATTTT
CDR3 protein: CAWRATAGNTIYF

D gene: NA
V gene: TRBV12-3/TRBV12-4
clone size: NA
J gene: TRBJ1-5
CDR3 DNA: TGTGCCAGCAGTGCTGGAGCAGATCAGCCCCAGCATTTT
CDR3 protein: CASSAGADQPQHF

D gene: NA
V gene: TRBV12-3/TRBV12-4
clone size: few
J gene: TRBJ1-5
CDR3 DNA: TGTGCCAGCAGGTGGGGGAGGAATCAGCCCCAGCATTTT
CDR3 protein: CASRWGRNQPQHF

D gene: TRBD2
V gene: TRBV7-6
clone size: NA
J gene: TRBJ2-7
CDR3 DNA: TGTGCCAGCAGCTTAGCAATCCCGACTAGCGGTACCTACGAGCAGTACTTC
CDR3 protein: CASSLAIPTSGTYEQYF

D gene: NA
V gene: TRBV18
clone size: few
J gene: TRBJ1-3
CDR3 DNA: TGTGCCAGCTCACCTACTCCCTCTGGAAACACCATATATTTT
CDR3 protein: CASSPTPSGNTIYF

D gene: TRBD2
V gene: TRBV5-1
clone size: NA
J gene: TRBJ2-5
CDR3 DNA: TGCGCCAGCAGCTTCGGTGCGGGGGGAGAAGAGACCCAGTACTTC
CDR3 protein: CASSFGAGGEETQYF

D gene: NA
V gene: TRBV18
clone size: NA
J gene: TRBJ2-1
CDR3 DNA: TGTGCCAGCTCACCACTATCAGGGGCCGGGAATGAGCAGTTCTTC
CDR3 protein: CASSPLSGAGNEQFF

D gene: NA
V gene: TRBV12-3/TRBV12-4
clone size: NA
J gene: TRBJ1-1
CDR3 DNA: TGTGCCAGCGGCCCTGGCTTTAACACTGAAGCTTTCTTT
CDR3 protein: CASGPGFNTEAFF

D gene: TRBD1
V gene: TRBV18
clone size: few
J gene: TRBJ1-3
CDR3 DNA: TGTGCCAGCTCACTCCCGGGACAGGGGAACACCATATATTTT
CDR3 protein: CASSLPGQGNTIYF

D gene: NA
V gene: TRBV30
clone size: NA
J gene: TRBJ1-1
CDR3 DNA: TGTGCCTGGATTGGGCAGGGAATGAACACTGAAGCTTTCTTT
CDR3 protein: CAWIGQGMNTEAFF

D gene: NA
V gene: TRBV18
clone size: NA
J gene: TRBJ2-3
CDR3 DNA: TGTGCCAGCTCACCACCGGGGGGAGGCACAGATACGCAGTATTTT
CDR3 protein: CASSPPGGGTDTQYF

D gene: NA
V gene: TRBV10-1
clone size: NA
J gene: TRBJ2-1
CDR3 DNA: TGCGCCAGCAGTGGCGGCAGGGGAATGAAGAGCCCCTACAATGAGCAGTTCTTC
CDR3 protein: CASSGGRGMKSPYNEQFF

D gene: NA
V gene: TRBV5-1
clone size: NA
J gene: TRBJ2-5
CDR3 DNA: TGCGCCAGCACCGTAGGGGGTGGAGAGACCCAGTACTTC
CDR3 protein: CASTVGGGETQYF

D gene: TRBD2
V gene: TRBV2
clone size: NA
J gene: TRBJ2-5
CDR3 DNA: TGTGCCAGCAGTGAAGCGCTTCGACTAGCGGGGCGGGGAGAGACCCAGTACTTC
CDR3 protein: CASSEALRLAGRGETQYF

D gene: NA
V gene: TRBV27
clone size: NA
J gene: TRBJ1-6
CDR3 DNA: TGTGCCAGCAGCCCGACGGGGAGAGGTTCACCCCTCCACTTT
CDR3 protein: CASSPTGRGSPLHF

D gene: TRBD1
V gene: TRBV6-1
clone size: NA
J gene: TRBJ1-2
CDR3 DNA: TGTGCCAGCAGTGGAACGAACATGGACAGGGCTTATGGCTACACCTTC
CDR3 protein: CASSGTNMDRAYGYTF

D gene: TRBD2
V gene: TRBV27
clone size: NA
J gene: TRBJ2-2
CDR3 DNA: TGTGCCAGCAGTCGCCGGCTGCCTAGCGGGAACACCGGGGAGCTGTTTTTT
CDR3 protein: CASSRRLPSGNTGELFF

D gene: NA
V gene: TRBV5-1
clone size: NA
J gene: TRBJ2-2
CDR3 DNA: TGCGCCAGCAAAAAAGAGGGCACCGGGGAGCTGTTTTTT
CDR3 protein: CASKKEGTGELFF

D gene: NA
V gene: TRBV18
clone size: NA
J gene: TRBJ1-2
CDR3 DNA: TGTGCCAGCTCACCACCGGCGGGCAGGACGAACTATGGCTACACCTTC
CDR3 protein: CASSPPAGRTNYGYTF

D gene: NA
V gene: TRBV6-1
clone size: NA
J gene: TRBJ2-5
CDR3 DNA: TGTGCCAGCAGTGACCCTGCGACAGGTTTGAAAGAGACCCAGTACTTC
CDR3 protein: CASSDPATGLKETQYF

D gene: NA
V gene: TRBV7-8
clone size: NA
J gene: TRBJ2-5
CDR3 DNA: TGTGCCAGCAGCACCTCACAGGGTACCATGGAGACCCAGTACTTC
CDR3 protein: CASSTSQGTMETQYF

D gene: NA
V gene: TRBV2
clone size: NA
J gene: TRBJ2-1
CDR3 DNA: TGTGCCAGCAGTGAAGGGGGGGTTTACAATGAGCAGTTCTTC
CDR3 protein: CASSEGGVYNEQFF

D gene: NA
V gene: TRBV6-5
clone size: NA
J gene: TRBJ2-1
CDR3 DNA: TGTGCCAGCACCCGGACTATACATGAGCAGTTCTTC
CDR3 protein: CASTRTIHEQFF

D gene: TRBD2
V gene: TRBV4-1
clone size: NA
J gene: TRBJ2-1
CDR3 DNA: TGCGCCAGCAGCCCCGGACTAGCGGGGGGCCTGATCTACAATGAGCAGTTCTTC
CDR3 protein: CASSPGLAGGLIYNEQFF

D gene: TRBD1
V gene: TRBV6-5
clone size: NA
J gene: TRBJ2-1
CDR3 DNA: TGTGCCAGCAGCCGACCAGGGGGCAATGAGCAGTTCTTC
CDR3 protein: CASSRPGGNEQFF

D gene: NA
V gene: TRBV30
clone size: NA
J gene: TRBJ1-4
CDR3 DNA: TGTGCCTGGAGTCTACGATCCACCACAACTAATGAAAAACTGTTTTTT
CDR3 protein: CAWSLRSTTTNEKLFF

D gene: TRBD1
V gene: TRBV19
clone size: NA
J gene: TRBJ1-1
CDR3 DNA: TGTGCCAGTAGTATAGTTCCGGGACAGGCGTCTCCGAACCCTGAAGCTTTCTTT
CDR3 protein: CASSIVPGQASPNPEAFF

D gene: TRBD2
V gene: TRBV3-1/TRBV3-2
clone size: NA
J gene: TRBJ2-3
CDR3 DNA: TGTGCCAGCAGCATCGTAGCGGGGGGCACAGATACGCAGTATTTT
CDR3 protein: CASSIVAGGTDTQYF